This T cell receptor (beta chain) appears in the sequencing data of a study of control samples from healthy donors and cancer patients (dated by TCRdb to 2018 to 2021). The library was produced with the immunoSEQ multiplex PCR assay. Drawn from immuneACCESS, this table holds only the in-frame rearrangements with V and J called that TCRdb kept. Clones are partly lost; checked studies trace under half to an unresolved V gene and leave the rest unexplained. The table for this sample lists 150,000 to 200,000 clones; around 90% of them were counted only once. Just over 1.4% of the sample lies in the top ten. V loses 1 base of germline sequence and J loses 5 bases, and the interval between the two ends is 8 bases. CDR1 and CDR2 were assigned from the germline V gene as MNHEY and SVGEGT. From the cysteine through the phenylalanine, the CDR3 covers 13 amino acids. The CDR3 DNA has 39 bases and is translated from base 1.

For this clone: Its specific antigen is unknown. Base qualities are not provided; no much larger clone lies one nucleotide away.

The receptor was isolated from a man aged 25 to 45 in good health. Material for sequencing was blood. The rearranged chain carries TRBV6-2 or TRBV6-3 and TRBJ1-1, and TRBD1 may be the D gene, going by 5 matching bases. The CDR3 corresponds to CASSYFGGTEAFF. DNA sequence: TGTGCCAGCAGTTACTTCGGGGGTACTGAAGCTTTCTTT.